These 17 T cell receptor beta chains were all obtained from the same sample, sequenced in a study of blood T cell repertoires in COVID-19. Profiling relied on immunoSEQ multiplex PCR, and the TCRdb table lists in-frame clones only, not all of them. The data hold about 310,000 clones, with around 87% observed a single time. The sample consisted of peripheral blood. All receptors come from a woman between 45 and 60 years old who had recovered from COVID-19.

J is TRBJ2-4 and V is TRBV21-1; the D call TRBD2 from the table was never checked on the DNA. TRBV21-1 is an annotated pseudogene. The CDR3 runs 11 residues. The CDR3 bases are TGTGCCAGCAGCCCCCGAAACATTCAGTACTTC. This translates into CASSPRNIQYF.

The chain employs TRBV30 and TRBJ2-3, with 7 bases aligning to TRBD2. From germline, CDR1 is GTSNPN and CDR2 SVGIG (reference sequence). The CDR3 spans 15 residues. V lost 0 bases, J lost 1 base, and 4 bases stayed unmatched. The CDR3 coding sequence is TGTGCCTGGAGTGTTTTGCTAGCGGGCACAGATACGCAGTATTTT. Translation gives CAWSVLLAGTDTQYF.

This chain joins TRBV18 and TRBJ1-4; 7 bases line up with TRBD1. V was clipped by 5 bases and J by 5 bases; unmatched bases: 8. This CDR3 comprises 15 residues. Per the germline V gene, CDR1 is KGHSH and CDR2 is LQKENI. The CDR3 loop reads CASSSRQGANEKLFF. DNA of the CDR3: TGTGCCAGCTCATCTAGACAGGGAGCGAATGAAAAACTGTTTTTT.

The chain uses TRBV25-1 and TRBJ2-1; 13 nucleotides align to TRBD2. J was trimmed by 8 bases and V by 4 bases; bases with no gene match: 8. Germline loops: CDR1 MGHDK, CDR2 SYGVNS. The CDR3 covers 16 residues. In DNA, the CDR3 is TGTGCCAGCAGTGGGTTCACTAGCGGGAGGGTTCATGAGCAGTTCTTC. It encodes CASSGFTSGRVHEQFF.

This clone was detected a few times. The chain carries TRBV3-1 (or the pseudogene TRBV3-2) and TRBJ2-1; TRBD1 agrees at 12 bases. This CDR3 is built from 15 residues. V lost 1 base and J lost 6; bases outside the gene matches: 1. Germline values: CDR1 LGHDT, CDR2 YNNKEL (reference sequence). The CDR3 nucleotides read TGTGCCAGCAGCCAAGCGGGACAGGGGGCCAATGAGCAGTTCTTC. The encoded protein is CASSQAGQGANEQFF.

This clone was detected only once. The chain joins TRBV18 to TRBJ1-2; D uncertain. Germline V lookup: CDR1 KGHSH, CDR2 LQKENI. V lost 6 bases, J lost 8 bases, and 22 bases lay in between. The CDR3 runs 15 residues. This CDR3 is CASSPVSGIGRGYTF. The DNA for the CDR3 is TGTGCCAGCTCTCCGGTGTCGGGGATCGGTCGGGGCTACACCTTC.

The chain combines TRBV18 with TRBJ2-7; maybe TRBD1 (5 bases). This CDR3 spans 13 amino acids. Germline V gene lookup returns CDR1 KGHSH and CDR2 LQKENI. V was trimmed by 4 bases and J by 3 bases, leaving 10 bases between them. In DNA, the CDR3 is TGTGCCAGCTCACTACAGGTCAGCTACGAGCAGTACTTC. Translation: CASSLQVSYEQYF.

V and J are TRBV9 and TRBJ2-2, with D perhaps TRBD1 (5 bases). V lost 4 bases to trimming and J lost 4 bases, with 8 bases between them. CDR1 and CDR2 from the germline V gene are SGDLS and YYNGEE. The CDR3 length is 13 residues. This chain's CDR3 is CASSLDSTGELFF. The CDR3, as DNA: TGTGCCAGCAGCCTCGACAGCACCGGGGAGCTGTTTTTT.

The chain uses TRBV18 and TRBJ2-6; a weak D match, TRBD1 (6 bases). The CDR3 has 18 amino acids. Trimming removed 2 bases at V and 0 bases at J, with 14 bases between. From germline, CDR1 is KGHSH and CDR2 LQKENI. The CDR3 DNA reads TGTGCCAGCTCACCATTTGGACAGCGTTACTCTGGGGCCAACGTCCTGACTTTC. Amino acids: CASSPFGQRYSGANVLTF.

This clone has just one count. The chain couples TRBV10-3 to TRBJ2-1; the D is unclear. Trimming left V 0 bases short and J 8 bases short, with 8 bases between. Germline assignment: CDR1 ENHRY and CDR2 SYGVKD. CDR3 length: 13 amino acids. CDR3: CAISESRFDEQFF. For the CDR3, the DNA is TGTGCCATCAGTGAGTCGAGGTTCGATGAGCAGTTCTTC.

The V and J genes are TRBV6-1 and TRBJ2-4, with 10 bases matching TRBD1. Unmatched junction bases numbered 9, after V lost 4 bases and J lost 3 bases. Germline V gives CDR1 MNHNS, CDR2 SASEGT. The CDR3 length is 17 residues. In nucleotides, the CDR3 is TGTGCCAGCAGTGCCGAGACAGGGGGCATAGGCAAAAACATTCAGTACTTC. This translates into CASSAETGGIGKNIQYF.

For the CDR3, the DNA is TGTGCCAGCGGAAGACAGGGGAGCTCCTATAATTCACCCCTCCACTTT. Its translation is CASGRQGSSYNSPLHF. The rearrangement links TRBV27 to TRBJ1-6; TRBD1 matches 8 bases. CDR3 size: 16 residues. CDR1 MNHEY and CDR2 SMNVEV come from the germline V gene (reference sequence). V dropped 8 bases and J dropped 0; count of bases not matched to a gene: 6.

This clone appeared a few times. The rearrangement links TRBV6-6 to TRBJ1-5; D not resolved. This CDR3 contains 15 residues. V was clipped by 4 bases and J by 5 bases, with 15 bases between them. Germline values: CDR1 MNHNY, CDR2 SVGAGI (reference sequence). The CDR3 coding sequence is TGTGCCAGCAGTTCCCCCGGAGGGAGGGATCAGCCCCAGCATTTT. This gives the protein CASSSPGGRDQPQHF.

The chain has TRBV7-9 and TRBJ2-7; a possible D gene is TRBD1 (6 bases). Germline CDR1 and CDR2: SEHNR and FQNEAQ (reference sequence). The CDR3 is made up of 15 amino acids. V was shortened by 5 bases and J by 2 bases, with 16 bases between the two germline ends. CDR3 nucleotides: TGTGCCAGCAGCCAGAGAGCCGGGACAACCTACGAGCAGTACTTC. Protein sequence: CASSQRAGTTYEQYF.

The genes are TRBV10-3 and TRBJ2-1; TRBD2 matches 12 bases. The V gene's germline CDR1 is ENHRY and CDR2 SYGVKD. V was clipped by 0 bases and J by 2 bases; unmatched bases: 5. The CDR3 is made up of 18 amino acids. The CDR3 protein is CAISESLASGRAYNEQFF. CDR3 nucleotides: TGTGCCATCAGTGAGTCGTTGGCTAGCGGGAGGGCCTACAATGAGCAGTTCTTC.

This clone has a handful of counts. This chain uses TRBV7-6 with TRBJ2-2, with 8 positions matching TRBD1. CDR3 length: 16 residues. V dropped 3 bases and J dropped 3; count of bases not matched to a gene: 6. Germline-derived CDR1 and CDR2 are SGHVS and FNYEAQ. The CDR3, as DNA: TGTGCCAGCAGCTTTCCAGGACAGGGATACACCGGGGAGCTGTTTTTT. It is translated as CASSFPGQGYTGELFF.

The count of this clone is one. The gene calls are TRBV5-5 and TRBJ2-5; a weak D match, TRBD2 (5 bases). V was shortened by 4 bases and J by 4 bases, with 17 bases between the two germline ends. The CDR3 has 15 residues. Germline V gene sequence: CDR1 SGHKS, CDR2 YYEKEE (reference sequence). CDR3 region: CASSLIGAGRETQYF. The CDR3 DNA is TGTGCCAGCAGCCTGATTGGTGCTGGGAGAGAGACCCAGTACTTC.